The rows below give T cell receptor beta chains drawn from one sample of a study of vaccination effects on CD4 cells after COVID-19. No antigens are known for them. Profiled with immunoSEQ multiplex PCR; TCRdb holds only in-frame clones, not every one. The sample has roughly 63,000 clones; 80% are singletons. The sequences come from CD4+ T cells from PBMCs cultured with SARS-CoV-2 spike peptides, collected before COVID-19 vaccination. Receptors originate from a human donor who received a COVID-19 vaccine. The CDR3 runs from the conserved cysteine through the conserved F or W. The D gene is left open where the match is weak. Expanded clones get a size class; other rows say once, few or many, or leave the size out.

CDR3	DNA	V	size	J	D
CASSPVQLIGTNEKLFF	TGTGCCAGCTCACCTGTACAGCTCATAGGTACTAATGAAAAACTGTTTTTT	TRBV18	.	TRBJ1-4	.
CASSPSRAVGYGYTF	TGTGCCAGCTCACCCTCCAGGGCGGTCGGCTATGGCTACACCTTC	TRBV18	.	TRBJ1-2	.
CASSFQRGVNEQFF	TGTGCCAGCAGCTTCCAGCGGGGGGTGAATGAGCAGTTCTTC	TRBV7-2	.	TRBJ2-1	TRBD2
CASSWRRGNQPQHF	TGTGCCAGCAGCTGGCGTCGGGGCAATCAGCCCCAGCATTTT	TRBV5-8	.	TRBJ1-5	.
CASSSGTFDTQYF	TGTGCCAGCAGCTCCGGGACATTTGATACGCAGTATTTT	TRBV7-2	.	TRBJ2-3	.
CASSQDPTRPQYF	TGTGCCAGCAGCCAAGACCCGACACGTCCGCAGTATTTT	TRBV4-2	few	TRBJ2-3	.
CATSDSLTEYSNQPQHF	TGTGCCACCAGTGATTCCCTGACAGAGTATAGCAATCAGCCCCAGCATTTT	TRBV24-1	.	TRBJ1-5	.
CASSWWYRGREESSGANVLTF	TGCGCCAGCAGCTGGTGGTACAGGGGGCGCGAGGAGAGCTCTGGGGCCAACGTCCTGACTTTC	TRBV5-1	.	TRBJ2-6	TRBD1
CASSDSDRGYGYTF	TGTGCCAGCAGTGACTCCGACAGGGGCTATGGCTACACCTTC	TRBV6-4	once	TRBJ1-2	TRBD1
CASSYSRGLSEKLFF	TGTGCCAGCAGTTACTCGAGGGGGTTGAGTGAAAAACTGTTTTTT	TRBV6-5	.	TRBJ1-4	.
CARVPTLKREDTDTQYF	TGTGCCAGAGTCCCCACTCTTAAGCGGGAGGACACAGATACGCAGTATTTT	TRBV28	.	TRBJ2-3	TRBD2
CASSFEGTVETQYF	TGCGCCAGCAGCTTCGAGGGGACGGTAGAGACCCAGTACTTC	TRBV5-1	.	TRBJ2-5	.
CASPSGEGTEAFF	TGTGCCAGCCCCAGTGGGGAGGGCACTGAAGCTTTCTTT	TRBV5-8	once	TRBJ1-1	.
CASSQVEGFGELFF	TGCGCCAGCAGCCAAGTCGAAGGGTTCGGGGAGCTGTTTTTT	TRBV4-1	.	TRBJ2-2	.
CASSLSTVNEAFF	TGTGCCAGCAGCCTATCGACAGTAAATGAAGCTTTCTTT	TRBV7-3	few	TRBJ1-1	.
CASRRLAGGGDTQYF	TGCGCCAGCAGGAGACTAGCGGGGGGTGGGGATACGCAGTATTTT	TRBV10-2	.	TRBJ2-3	TRBD2
CATSRGGPGNTIYF	TGTGCCACCAGCAGAGGGGGTCCTGGAAACACCATATATTTT	TRBV15	.	TRBJ1-3	.
CASSLGVDTQYF	TGTGCCAGCAGCTTAGGGGTAGATACGCAGTATTTT	TRBV7-8	.	TRBJ2-3	.
CASSVSITGELFF	TGTGCCAGCAGTGTATCGATCACCGGGGAGCTGTTTTTT	TRBV6-4	.	TRBJ2-2	.
CASRGLGKTGEKLFF	TGTGCCAGCCGAGGGCTCGGGAAGACAGGCGAAAAACTGTTTTTT	TRBV3-1/TRBV3-2	once	TRBJ1-4	.
CASSLFPRQGRNTGELFF	TGTGCCAGCAGCTTATTCCCCCGACAGGGCCGGAACACCGGGGAGCTGTTTTTT	TRBV11-2	once	TRBJ2-2	TRBD1
CASGSPAGTSNQPQHF	TGTGCTAGTGGGAGCCCGGCAGGGACGAGCAATCAGCCCCAGCATTTT	TRBV12-5	.	TRBJ1-5	.
CASSPGQGQETQYF	TGTGCCAGCTCACCCGGACAGGGACAAGAGACCCAGTACTTC	TRBV18	.	TRBJ2-5	TRBD1
CASSLDRGEETQYF	TGTGCCAGCAGCTTGGACAGGGGGGAAGAGACCCAGTACTTC	TRBV7-2	once	TRBJ2-5	TRBD1
CASSQVVGDQPQHF	TGCGCCAGCAGCCAAGTTGTAGGGGATCAGCCCCAGCATTTT	TRBV4-3	.	TRBJ1-5	.
CASSLVPGGNYGYTF	TGTGCCAGCAGCTTAGTACCGGGGGGAAACTATGGCTACACCTTC	TRBV7-2	.	TRBJ1-2	.
CASSLDSNTEAFF	TGTGCCAGCAGCTTGGACAGTAACACTGAAGCTTTCTTT	TRBV7-3	.	TRBJ1-1	.
CASSPQGTNTDTQYF	TGTGCCAGCAGCCCTCAGGGAACGAACACAGATACGCAGTATTTT	TRBV7-3	once	TRBJ2-3	.
CASTLPDSNYGYTF	TGTGCCAGCACCCTTCCTGACAGTAACTATGGCTACACCTTC	TRBV6-5	.	TRBJ1-2	.
CASSEVWGGYTF	TGTGCCAGCAGTGAAGTTTGGGGCGGCTACACCTTC	TRBV6-1	.	TRBJ1-2	.
CASNDDRGPETQYF	TGCGCCAGCAACGACGACAGGGGGCCGGAGACCCAGTACTTC	TRBV5-1	.	TRBJ2-5	TRBD1
CASSFRGEETQYF	TGTGCCAGCAGCTTCCGGGGAGAAGAGACCCAGTACTTC	TRBV5-4	.	TRBJ2-5	.
CASSLGASGYGYTF	TGTGCCAGCAGCTTGGGAGCATCTGGCTATGGCTACACCTTC	TRBV5-4	few	TRBJ1-2	.
CAPRTGADGYTF	TGTGCCCCACGGACAGGGGCCGATGGCTACACCTTC	TRBV2	few	TRBJ1-2	TRBD1
CASSLVQQENIQYF	TGTGCCAGCAGCTTGGTACAGCAAGAAAACATTCAGTACTTC	TRBV5-6	once	TRBJ2-4	.
CASSQGRGGQPQHF	TGTGCCAGCAGCCAAGGGCGGGGTGGCCAGCCCCAGCATTTT	TRBV3-1/TRBV3-2	.	TRBJ1-5	.
CASRISGGPPQPQHF	TGTGCCAGTAGGATCTCCGGGGGCCCTCCTCAGCCCCAGCATTTT	TRBV19	.	TRBJ1-5	.
CASSQRDTQYF	TGTGCCAGCAGCCAGAGAGATACGCAGTATTTT	TRBV3-1/TRBV3-2	.	TRBJ2-3	.
CASSFMSSTDTQYF	TGTGCCAGCAGCTTTATGAGTAGCACAGATACGCAGTATTTT	TRBV7-2	.	TRBJ2-3	.
CASSPEATGGNYGYTF	TGTGCCAGCTCACCGGAAGCCACAGGGGGAAACTATGGCTACACCTTC	TRBV18	.	TRBJ1-2	TRBD1
CAVSQSSSGETTDTQYF	TGTGCCGTTTCACAGTCTTCTAGCGGGGAGACCACAGATACGCAGTATTTT	TRBV28	.	TRBJ2-3	TRBD2
CASSFRGVGAFF	TGTGCCAGCAGCTTCCGGGGGGTAGGAGCTTTCTTT	TRBV5-8	.	TRBJ1-1	.
CASSIGRAGTDTQYF	TGTGCCAGTAGTATAGGAAGGGCTGGGACAGATACGCAGTATTTT	TRBV19	.	TRBJ2-3	.
CASGLVPSGTVVGTDTQYF	TGTGCTAGTGGTTTGGTACCATCTGGGACCGTCGTCGGCACAGATACGCAGTATTTT	TRBV12-5	.	TRBJ2-3	.
CASSRQGWETQYF	TGTGCCAGCAGTAGACAGGGGTGGGAGACCCAGTACTTC	TRBV6-5	.	TRBJ2-5	TRBD1
CASSTAGDLTDTQYF	TGTGCCAGCAGCACGGCGGGGGATCTCACAGATACGCAGTATTTT	TRBV5-4	.	TRBJ2-3	TRBD2
CASSDSGTGWNGYTF	TGTGCCAGCAGTGACTCGGGGACAGGGTGGAATGGCTACACCTTC	TRBV6-4	.	TRBJ1-2	TRBD1
CASSQGVGTDTQYF	TGTGCCAGCTCACAGGGAGTCGGCACAGATACGCAGTATTTT	TRBV7-9	once	TRBJ2-3	.